This entry lists 3 T cell receptor beta chains sequenced from one sample in a study of blood T cells in healthy people across ages. A second PCR, run for about 7 to 11 cycles, used a sample-barcoded 5' primer plus a J-beta primer mix. TCRdb analysed the 5' RACE reads with MiXCR anew, one entry per CDR3 protein. The sample consists of around 800,000 distinct CDR3 sequences, 20% to 30% of them appearing once. In addition, the sample was reused for a study of T cells of mothers and their children.

The specimen sequenced was blood. The receptors originated from a boy between 10 and 17 years old in good health.

This clonotype turned up a few times. The rearrangement uses TRBV7-2 and TRBJ2-7, with 10 bases fitting TRBD1. CDR1 is SGHTA and CDR2 is FQGNSA in the germline V gene. The CDR3 totals 15 residues. Trimming removed 5 bases from V and 0 bases from J; junction bases left unmatched: 4. CDR3 residues: CASSAGTGVSYEQYF. The CDR3 nucleotides are TGTGCCAGCAGCGCCGGGACAGGGGTCTCCTACGAGCAGTACTTC.

This clonotype was seen only a few times. As DNA, the CDR3 is TGCGCCAGCAGCCAAAACACCGGGACTACGAGGGATACGCAGTATTTT. Amino acid sequence: CASSQNTGTTRDTQYF. J is TRBJ2-3 and V is TRBV4-3, with 7 bases lining up with TRBD2. The V gene's germline CDR1 is LGHNA and CDR2 YSLEER. Trimming at V came to 2 bases and at J to 6 bases, leaving 11 bases not matched to a gene. This CDR3 region has 16 residues.

This chain uses TRBV20-1 with TRBJ2-5; the D gene is possibly TRBD1 (6 bases). TRBJ2-1 matches the DNA end more closely, so the J call is doubtful. This CDR3 region has 13 residues. Germline V gives CDR1 DFQATT, CDR2 SNEGSKA (reference sequence). CDR3: CSASGIGGNEQFF. The DNA of the CDR3 is TGCAGTGCTAGCGGGATAGGGGGTAACGAGCAGTTCTTC.